What follows describes a single T cell receptor beta chain. Its specific antigen is unknown. It may be a read error: a sequence one base away is much more abundant. Unsorted PBMC libraries were generated from 2 million PBMCs stored in RNAlater at -80 °C until RNA extraction. Multiple sclerosis patients were enrolled in a US clinical protocol under which disease progression was evaluated by magnetic resonance imaging. Peripheral blood was subjected to Ficoll-Hypaque density gradient centrifugation to isolate PBMCs, which were then cryopreserved in liquid nitrogen. The data belong to a study of neurological immune-mediated disorders (dated by TCRdb to between 2018 and 2021). About the full investigation: Among the approximately 35 multiple sclerosis patients, approximately 31 had relapsing-remitting MS and 3 had secondary progressive MS. Peripheral blood TCR-beta repertoires from HTLV-I-associated myelopathy (HAM/TSP) patients, multiple sclerosis patients and healthy controls were compared by UMI-based sequencing. The 90 to 110 TCR-beta libraries covered PBMC samples along with longitudinal samples, technical triplicates, and paired sorted CD4+ and CD8+ T-cell subsets. The cohort was made up of some 70 subjects, consisting of roughly 15 HAM/TSP patients, 34 multiple sclerosis patients and about 20 healthy controls. The research as a whole found: The MS cluster was not associated with any clinical or MRI features, and the authors stated that larger cohorts are needed. In phylogenetic analysis, the repertoires of 18 of 34 MS patients grouped into a cluster of related CDR3 sequences, which suggests a possible signature at the repertoire level. The highest TCR clonal expansion was observed in HAM/TSP patients, whereas the lowest was observed in MS patients, even when compared with healthy controls. No identical CDR3 amino acid sequences were shared among expanded clones across subjects, suggesting private TCR-beta repertoires in all groups.

To synthesize cDNA, template-switch 5'RACE was performed with a primer carrying a 10-nucleotide random unique molecular identifier so that each TCR transcript was tagged. Every sequencing run covered 15-18 subjects and yielded more than 170 million TCR-beta sequences. The RNeasy kit was used to extract total RNA. TCR-beta VDJ regions were amplified with primers for the TCR constant region and the 5'RACE anchor, using the KAPA Real-time Library Amplification kit. A first PCR added sample indexes and Illumina adaptors, and a second PCR then raised library yield. The roughly 650 bp TCR product was size-selected on a 2% E-gel SizeSelection system after Ampure bead purification. Library quality was checked on a Bioanalyzer, concentration was measured with Qubit, and libraries were quantified with the Kapa Library Quantification kit before pooling. An Illumina HiSeq 2500 sequenced the libraries paired-end 2 x 150 bp. To increase sequence diversity, about 23-30% phiX was spiked into each library pool. The source study handled its data this way. Quality-filtered reads were processed with the UMI-based MiGEC pipeline, and over 75% of raw TCR sequences were removed by the MiGEC pipeline during error correction. IMGT germline references were used for aligning VDJ genes, and each clonotype was defined as a unique CDR3 amino acid sequence together with its V-J genes. Clonal expansion, Shannon diversity and CDR3 relatedness were evaluated with VDJtools (CalcPairwiseDistances, ClusterSamples), while phylogenetic trees were built in CLCbio workbench. Expanded clones were defined as having at least 8 unique UMIs, based on coefficient-of-variation modelling across technical triplicates. TCRdb reprocessed the public reads (quality trimming at Q25 with fastp, clone calling with MiXCR) and kept in-frame beta chains. CDR3 protein duplicates are merged, each entry listing the most common genes and DNA. TCRdb, not the original authors, processed these V and J calls. The sample table holds about 120,000 distinct CDR3 sequences, of which roughly 3.2% were seen once. The ten largest clonotypes hold 1.3% of the sample.

CDR1 and CDR2 are read off the germline V gene as LGHNA and YSLEER. V is cut by 1 base and J by 6 bases, and the space between the germline ends is 12 bases. The CDR3 goes from the cysteine to the phenylalanine over 14 residues. The sequence is cut down to CDR3 DNA, 42 bases in frame from base 1. The specimen was PBMCs. The sequence was collected from a woman aged 25 to 45 with multiple sclerosis. The chain is assembled from TRBV4-3 and TRBJ1-2, with TRBD1 perhaps the D gene, on 5 matching bases. The DNA sequence reads TGCGCCAGCAGCCAAGTCAAGGGACGGGATGGCTACACCTTC. Its translation is CASSQVKGRDGYTF.